This section outlines one T cell receptor beta chain sequence together with its context. Antigen: not known. The sample belongs to a study of graft-versus-host responses after intestinal transplantation. The germline V gene encodes CDR1 MNHEY and CDR2 SMNVEV (reference sequence). CDR3 length: 15 residues. Trimming removed 6 bases from V and 0 bases from J; junction bases left unmatched: 4. Profiled with immunoSEQ multiplex PCR; TCRdb holds only in-frame clones, not every one. In the table there are approximately 80,000 clones, 85% to 90% of which are singletons. This clonotype originated in a human donor who received an intestinal transplant. The input for sequencing was unstimulated CD4+ T cells sorted from spleen or lymph node cells, taken before intestinal transplant. The rearrangement uses TRBV27 and TRBJ1-5; 8 nucleotides agree with TRBD1. CDR3 in amino acids: CASSRTGTSNQPQHF. In DNA, the CDR3 is TGTGCCAGCAGCCGGACAGGGACTAGCAATCAGCCCCAGCATTTT.